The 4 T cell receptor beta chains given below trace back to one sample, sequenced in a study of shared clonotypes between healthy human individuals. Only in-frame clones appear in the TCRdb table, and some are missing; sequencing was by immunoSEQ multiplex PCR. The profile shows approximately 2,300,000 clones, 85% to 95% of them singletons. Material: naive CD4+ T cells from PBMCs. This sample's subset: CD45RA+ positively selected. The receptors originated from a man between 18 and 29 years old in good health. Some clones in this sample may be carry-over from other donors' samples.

The CDR3 nucleotides read TGTGCCAGCAGTGAACGGGCAGGGCCCCTTACCCGCTATGGCTACACCTTC. It yields the protein CASSERAGPLTRYGYTF. The rearrangement joins TRBV6-1 to TRBJ1-2; D may be TRBD1 (5 bases). Trimming cost V 2 bases and J 4 bases, with 20 bases left between them. Looked up from germline, CDR1 is MNHNS and CDR2 is SASEGT. The CDR3 runs 17 residues.

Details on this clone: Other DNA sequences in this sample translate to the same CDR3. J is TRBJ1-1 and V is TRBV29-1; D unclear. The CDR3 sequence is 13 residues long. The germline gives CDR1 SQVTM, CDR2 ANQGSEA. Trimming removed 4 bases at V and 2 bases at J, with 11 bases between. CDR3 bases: TGCAGCGTTGTAAGGCAGCTTAACACTGAAGCTTTCTTT. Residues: CSVVRQLNTEAFF.

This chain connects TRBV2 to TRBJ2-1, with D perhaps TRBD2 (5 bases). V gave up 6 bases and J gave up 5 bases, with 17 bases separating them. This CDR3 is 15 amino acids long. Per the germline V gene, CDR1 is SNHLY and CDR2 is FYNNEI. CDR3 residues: CASRSTSDPHNEQFF. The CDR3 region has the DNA TGTGCCAGCAGGTCAACTAGTGACCCTCACAATGAGCAGTTCTTC.

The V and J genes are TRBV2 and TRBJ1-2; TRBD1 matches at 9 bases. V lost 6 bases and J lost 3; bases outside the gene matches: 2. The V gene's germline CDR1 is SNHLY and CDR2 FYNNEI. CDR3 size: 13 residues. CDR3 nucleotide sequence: TGTGCCAGCAGCTGGACAGGGGACTATGGCTACACCTTC. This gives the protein CASSWTGDYGYTF.